This T cell receptor (beta chain) is from a study of blood T cell repertoires in COVID-19. Study-wide context: COVID-19 samples collected from the United States, Italy and Spain covered acute and convalescent phases. The cDNA or gDNA used as material had been derived from T cells, B-cell-depleted T cells, or PBMCs.

Regarding this clone: Other DNA sequences in this specimen translate into the identical CDR3.

How the authors handled the data: Reference gene primer amplification yielded estimated nucleated cell counts. Method: immunoSEQ multiplex PCR; TCRdb's copy keeps in-frame clones and lacks some. That table gives V, J and clone size, and the DNA gave D and trimming. The sample has 350,000 to 450,000 clones, 75% to 90% seen once. The CDR3 contains 14 residues. Germline V gene data show CDR1 as LNHDA and CDR2 as SQIVND (reference sequence). Trimming removed 1 base from V and 6 bases from J, with 9 bases in between. The chain has TRBV19 and TRBJ2-2; possibly TRBD2 for D (6 bases). The sequence came from a woman under 30 with acute or convalescent COVID-19. The sample comprised peripheral blood. The CDR3, as DNA: TGTGCCAGTAGTATAGTGGCGGGGTCCGGGGAGCTGTTTTTT. This translates into CASSIVAGSGELFF.